The 7 T cell receptor beta chains listed next were all sequenced from one sample in a study of identical twins. TCRdb recomputed calls from the 5' RACE reads with MiXCR, one row per CDR3 protein. The sample includes approximately 260,000 distinct CDR3 sequences, around 15% of them seen just once. The specimen was memory (CD45RO+) T cells sorted from blood. The receptors come from a woman aged 18-30 years in good health.

The chain joins TRBV20-1 to TRBJ2-5; D may be TRBD1 (5 bases). Trimming shortened V by 3 bases and J by 0 bases, and 11 bases separated the two germline ends. CDR3 length: 14 amino acids. Germline assignment: CDR1 DFQATT and CDR2 SNEGSKA (reference sequence). DNA of the CDR3: TGCAGTGCTAGGGCATGGACACACCAAGAGACCCAGTACTTC. It yields the protein CSARAWTHQETQYF.

The chain is built from TRBV9 and TRBJ2-1; 7 nucleotides line up with TRBD2. After removal of 0 bases from V and 3 bases from J, the junction contained 0 bases not matched to a gene. CDR1 and CDR2 from the germline V gene are SGDLS and YYNGEE. The CDR3 has 14 amino acids. CDR3 residues: CASSVGGGYNEQFF. The CDR3 DNA sequence: TGTGCCAGCAGCGTAGGGGGGGGCTACAATGAGCAGTTCTTC.

This chain joins TRBV9 and TRBJ1-1; D is perhaps TRBD1 (5 bases). Trimming pared 1 base from V and 5 bases from J, leaving 15 bases between. This CDR3 comprises 15 residues. The germline gives CDR1 SGDLS, CDR2 YYNGEE. CDR3 sequence reads: CASSVRSGAATEAFF. Written as DNA, the CDR3 is TGTGCCAGCAGCGTAAGGTCCGGGGCGGCGACTGAAGCTTTCTTT.

This clonotype occurred a few times. The V call is TRBV29-1, the J call TRBJ2-3; 8 positions match TRBD1. The CDR3 runs to 13 residues. Trimming cost V 6 bases and J 6 bases; bases outside gene matches: 8. Germline V CDR1 and CDR2: SQVTM, ANQGSEA. Here the CDR3 DNA reads TGCAGCGTAGCCTCAGGGGGCCCGGATACGCAGTATTTT. Residues: CSVASGGPDTQYF.

The sample holds a few counts of this clonotype. The chain joins TRBV7-3 to TRBJ2-1; no clear D. CDR3 length: 13 amino acids. The germline V and J ends were trimmed by 0 bases and 8 bases, with 8 bases remaining between them. Germline V lookup: CDR1 SGHTA, CDR2 FQGTGA. The CDR3 coding sequence is TGTGCCAGCAGCTTAACCCCCTTCGATGAGCAGTTCTTC. Translated, it gives CASSLTPFDEQFF. Drawing the rest from reference TRBV7-3 and TRBJ2-1, the complete variable domain is GAGVSQTPSNKVTEKGKYVELRCDPISGHTALYWYRQSLGQGPEFLIYFQGTGAADDSGLPNDRFFAVRPEGSVSTLKIQRTERGDSAVYLCASSLTPFDEQFFGPGTRLTVL.

The gene calls are TRBV20-1 and TRBJ2-3; tentative D call: TRBD1 (6 bases). The ends were cut back, 6 bases at V and 8 bases at J, with 24 bases in the middle. The CDR3 spans 15 residues. Germline values: CDR1 DFQATT, CDR2 SNEGSKA (reference sequence). The CDR3 spells CSAVGSHLRGSTQYF. The CDR3 nucleotides are TGCAGTGCAGTGGGGTCTCATTTAAGGGGGAGTACGCAGTATTTT.

This sequence joins TRBV7-3 and TRBJ2-1, with D tentatively TRBD1 or TRBD2 (5 bases each). Germline V CDR1 and CDR2: SGHTA, FQGTGA. Trimming removed 4 bases from V and 10 bases from J, with 14 bases in between. The CDR3 spans 13 residues. This chain's CDR3 is CASSSYGTGEQFF. The CDR3 nucleotides read TGTGCCAGCAGCTCGTACGGGACCGGAGAGCAGTTCTTC.